The next 23 T cell receptor beta chains were all read from a single sample in a study of response to subunit inactivated influenza vaccine. Using its own MiXCR run on the RT-PCR reads, TCRdb lists one record per CDR3 protein. The sample yields over 450,000 distinct CDR3 sequences, 10% to 15% seen once. Sequenced material: PBMCs from blood, taken more than 35 days after vaccination. The source of these receptors is a man in his fifties who received an inactivated influenza vaccine.

This clonotype came up a few times. V is TRBV10-3 and J is TRBJ2-1, with 7 nucleotides matching TRBD1. The CDR3 consists of 13 residues. CDR1 is ENHRY, CDR2 SYGVKD, per germline. The V segment lost 10 bases and the J segment 3 bases; nucleotides outside the gene matches: 6. The CDR3 reads CATRQGGYNEQFF. The CDR3 nucleotides read TGTGCCACGAGACAGGGTGGCTACAATGAGCAGTTCTTC.

This clonotype was counted a few times. V is TRBV10-3 and J is TRBJ2-3; tentative D call: TRBD2 (6 bases). Germline V gives CDR1 ENHRY, CDR2 SYGVKD. Trimming stripped 6 bases from V and 2 bases from J, with 12 bases between. This CDR3 has 14 amino acids. The CDR3, as DNA: TGTGCCATCAGGAAAGGGACTTACACAGATACGCAGTATTTT. Translation gives CAIRKGTYTDTQYF.

The CDR3 reads CASSPRLAGGFETQYF. As DNA, the CDR3 is TGTGCCAGCAGCCCCAGACTAGCGGGGGGTTTCGAGACCCAGTACTTC. This chain links TRBV12-3 or TRBV12-4 with TRBJ2-5, with 13 bases that match TRBD2. Trimming at V came to 6 bases and at J to 5 bases, leaving 9 bases not matched to a gene. CDR3 length equals 16 residues.

The chain is built from TRBV3-1 and TRBJ1-2; D call uncertain. The CDR3 runs to 12 residues. Trimming removed 0 bases from V and 10 bases from J, with 9 bases in between. CDR1 and CDR2 from the germline V gene are LGHDT and YNNKEL (reference sequence). CDR3 coding DNA: TGTGCCAGCAGCCAAGAATTCTCGACCTACACCTTC. Its translation: CASSQEFSTYTF.

This clonotype was observed a few times. The chain combines TRBV7-9 with TRBJ2-1; no clear D gene. Between the trimmed V and J ends, which lost 0 bases and 14 bases, there was a span of 8 bases. CDR1 is SEHNR and CDR2 is FQNEAQ in the germline V gene (reference sequence). The length of the CDR3 is 11 residues. The CDR3 DNA sequence: TGTGCCAGCAGCTTAGCGGATTGGGAGTTCTTC. Protein product: CASSLADWEFF. Full variable domain (missing parts from reference TRBV7-9 and TRBJ2-1): DTGVSQNPRHKITKRGQNVTFRCDPISEHNRLYWYRQTLGQGPEFLTYFQNEAQLEKSRLLSDRFSAERPKGSFSTLEIQRTEQGDSAMYLCASSLADWEFFGPGTRLTVL.

The chain joins TRBV12-3 or TRBV12-4 to TRBJ2-2, with D possibly being TRBD1 (6 bases). There are 12 residues in the CDR3. V lost 7 bases and J lost 7, with 10 bases in between. CDR3 residues: CASTTGFGELFF. DNA of the CDR3: TGTGCCAGCACTACAGGGTTCGGGGAGCTGTTTTTT.

This clonotype was detected a few times. The rearrangement links TRBV12-3 or TRBV12-4 to TRBJ2-2; 8 bases are a match to TRBD1. The CDR3 contains 16 residues. V was clipped by 6 bases and J by 1 base; unmatched bases: 7. CDR3 coding DNA: TGTGCCAGCAGACCAGCCGGGACAGGGAACACCGGGGAGCTGTTTTTT. Its protein is CASRPAGTGNTGELFF.

The chain uses TRBV11-2 and TRBJ2-2, with TRBD1 matching 8 bases. The CDR3 spans 16 residues. V gave up 4 bases and J gave up 4 bases; unmatched junction bases: 8. CDR1 and CDR2 (germline): SGHAT, FQNNGV. The CDR3 coding sequence is TGTGCCAGCAGCTCAGCCAGCACAGGGGGCACCGGGGAGCTGTTTTTT. Protein: CASSSASTGGTGELFF. The full variable domain, with the rest looked up from reference TRBV11-2 and TRBJ2-2, is EAGVAQSPRYKIIEKRQSVAFWCNPISGHATLYWYQQILGQGPKLLIQFQNNGVVDDSQLPKDRFSAERLKGVDSTLKIQPAKLEDSAVYLCASSSASTGGTGELFFGEGSRLTVL.

This clonotype was picked up many times. The rearrangement uses TRBV20-1 and TRBJ2-1; 11 bases align to TRBD2. Germline V gene data show CDR1 as DFQATT and CDR2 as SNEGSKA (reference sequence). V lost 6 bases to trimming and J lost 5 bases; unmatched junction nucleotides: 6. The CDR3 spans 14 residues. The CDR3 bases are TGCAGTGCAATAGCGGGAGGGCCCCACAATGAGCAGTTCTTC. This codes for CSAIAGGPHNEQFF.

J is TRBJ2-1 and V is TRBV6-5, with D hard to call. Looked up from germline, CDR1 is MNHEY and CDR2 is SVGAGI. CDR3 size: 12 residues. Trimming pared 6 bases from V and 8 bases from J, leaving 11 bases between. The CDR3 is CASSGAEDEQFF. In nucleotides, the CDR3 is TGTGCCAGCAGCGGAGCCGAGGATGAGCAGTTCTTC.

The chain recombines TRBV30 with TRBJ1-6; D call uncertain. The CDR3 runs 12 residues. In germline, CDR1 is GTSNPN, CDR2 SVGIG (reference sequence). V shed 2 bases and J shed 7 bases, with 6 bases lying between them. As DNA, the CDR3 is TGTGCCTGGAGTTCCCAAAATTCACCCCTCCACTTT. Translating it yields CAWSSQNSPLHF.

The chain links TRBV12-3 or TRBV12-4 to TRBJ2-7; 8 nucleotides agree with TRBD1. This CDR3 spans 14 amino acids. Trimming at V came to 5 bases and at J to 6 bases, leaving 9 bases not matched to a gene. The CDR3 bases are TGTGCCAGCAGTCGACGGACAGGGCCCACCGAGCAGTACTTC. This gives the protein CASSRRTGPTEQYF.

Ten or more counts support this clonotype. V and J are TRBV11-2 and TRBJ2-6; 7 bases line up with TRBD2. The V segment lost 7 bases and the J segment 3 bases; nucleotides outside the gene matches: 12. CDR1 is SGHAT, CDR2 FQNNGV, per germline. The CDR3 length is 17 residues. The CDR3 spells CASTRNLAGDGANVLTF. Written as DNA, the CDR3 is TGTGCCAGCACCCGAAACTTGGCGGGGGATGGGGCCAACGTCCTGACTTTC.

This clonotype appeared many times. The chain carries TRBV20-1 and TRBJ1-2, with D possibly matching TRBD1 (6 bases). V lost 1 base and J 8 bases, leaving 20 bases between the germline ends. The CDR3 consists of 15 residues. The germline CDR1 and CDR2 sequences are DFQATT and SNEGSKA (reference sequence). Here the CDR3 reads CSARAPDAGGWGYTF. In DNA form, the CDR3 reads TGCAGTGCTAGAGCCCCCGACGCGGGGGGCTGGGGCTACACCTTC.

CDR3 DNA sequence: TGTGCCAGCAGTTACGGACAGGGTGGACAACAGGATACGCAGTATTTT. Amino acid sequence: CASSYGQGGQQDTQYF. The chain joins TRBV6-5 to TRBJ2-3; 8 bases fit TRBD1. J was trimmed by 6 bases and V by 2 bases; bases with no gene match: 10. This CDR3 has 16 amino acids. Germline loops: CDR1 MNHEY, CDR2 SVGAGI.

This clonotype was counted a few times. The chain joins TRBV7-2 to TRBJ1-6; weak D call: TRBD1 (5 bases). This CDR3 contains 16 residues. Trimming pared 3 bases from V and 7 bases from J, leaving 16 bases between. CDR1 is SGHTA and CDR2 is FQGNSA in the germline V gene. The CDR3 protein is CASSFSLGVPNSPLHF. CDR3 coding DNA: TGTGCCAGCAGCTTTTCCCTGGGGGTCCCCAATTCACCCCTCCACTTT. The full variable domain, with the rest looked up from reference TRBV7-2 and TRBJ1-6, is GAGVSQSPSNKVTEKGKDVELRCDPISGHTALYWYRQSLGQGLEFLIYFQGNSAPDKSGLPSDRFSAERTGGSVSTLTIQRTQQEDSAVYLCASSFSLGVPNSPLHFGNGTRLTVT.

The V and J genes are TRBV2 and TRBJ2-1; 10 nucleotides match TRBD2. V gave up 6 bases and J gave up 2 bases; unmatched junction bases: 4. CDR1 is SNHLY and CDR2 is FYNNEI in the germline V gene. The CDR3 has 15 amino acids. The CDR3 spells CASSDGLAAYNEQFF. The CDR3 DNA reads TGTGCCAGCAGCGACGGACTAGCGGCCTACAATGAGCAGTTCTTC.

This clonotype was seen more than once but under ten times. This chain connects TRBV24-1 to TRBJ2-1, with no clear D. V was trimmed by 1 base and J by 5 bases, leaving 14 bases between them. The CDR3 runs 16 residues. The germline V gene encodes CDR1 KGHDR and CDR2 SFDVKD. CDR3 region: CATSDLGVGYNNEQFF. The DNA for the CDR3 is TGTGCCACCAGTGATTTAGGAGTGGGATACAACAATGAGCAGTTCTTC.

The J gene is TRBJ1-1, the V gene TRBV6-2 or TRBV6-3; D is possibly TRBD1 (5 bases). There are 17 residues in the CDR3. Deletions cut 4 bases from V and 0 bases from J, with 18 bases between. Per germline, CDR1 MNHEY and CDR2 SVGEGT. CDR3 region: CASSWTGDRSMNTEAFF. The CDR3 nucleotides read TGTGCCAGCAGTTGGACCGGGGACCGGTCCATGAACACTGAAGCTTTCTTT.

V and J are TRBV9 and TRBJ1-2; a possible D gene is TRBD1 (6 bases). This CDR3 comprises 15 residues. V shed 2 bases and J shed 5 bases, with 16 bases lying between them. CDR1 and CDR2 from the germline V gene are SGDLS and YYNGEE. CDR3 protein: CASSVTGRLPYGYTF. The CDR3 bases are TGTGCCAGCAGCGTGACAGGACGGCTGCCATATGGCTACACCTTC.

This clonotype showed up just a few times. This chain links TRBV18 with TRBJ1-5; 7 nucleotides agree with TRBD1. V lost 8 bases and J lost 3; bases outside the gene matches: 4. CDR3 size: 13 residues. Germline lookup yields CDR1 KGHSH and CDR2 LQKENI. The CDR3 reads CASAGQNNQPQHF. CDR3 nucleotides: TGTGCCAGCGCGGGACAGAACAATCAGCCCCAGCATTTT. The variable domain in full, with the rest retrieved from reference TRBV18 and TRBJ1-5, is NAGVMQNPRHLVRRRGQEARLRCSPMKGHSHVYWYRQLPEEGLKFMVYLQKENIIDESGMPKERFSAEFPKEGPSILRIQQVVRGDSAAYFCASAGQNNQPQHFGDGTRLSIL.

This clonotype was seen ten or more times. The rearrangement uses TRBV7-2 and TRBJ2-3, with D hard to call. CDR1 SGHTA and CDR2 FQGNSA come from the germline V gene. This CDR3 has 14 residues. Trimming took off 3 bases at V and 3 bases at J, with 10 bases between the two ends. The chain's CDR3 is CASSFVSRTDTQYF. DNA for the CDR3: TGTGCCAGCAGCTTTGTGAGCAGAACAGATACGCAGTATTTT.

This clonotype was counted a few times. The CDR3 DNA reads TGCAGCGTTGGTAGCACCTATGGCTACACCTTC. Residues: CSVGSTYGYTF. The chain is built from TRBV29-1 and TRBJ1-2; D call uncertain. The V end was cut by 4 bases, the J end by 4 bases, with 7 bases between. CDR3 size: 11 residues. Germline loops: CDR1 SQVTM, CDR2 ANQGSEA. Combining the CDR3 with reference TRBV29-1 and TRBJ1-2 gives the whole variable domain SAVISQKPSRDICQRGTSLTIQCQVDSQVTMMFWYRQQPGQSLTLIATANQGSEATYESGFVIDKFPISRPNLTFSTLTVSNMSPEDSSIYLCSVGSTYGYTFGSGTRLTVV.